Presented here are 17 T cell receptor beta chains from one specimen sequenced in a study of blood T cell repertoires in COVID-19 (dated by TCRdb to 2018 to 2020). The library was made by the immunoSEQ multiplex PCR assay. In TCRdb, the immuneACCESS table is reduced to in-frame sequences with V and J assigned. These tables do not hold every clone; where another copy was compared, an unresolved V gene accounts for under half, and the others remain unexplained. The sample contains around 150,000 clones, around four fifths of them found a single time. Roughly 9% of the sample is in the top ten clones. Sequencing input: peripheral blood. These receptor sequences come from a woman of 80 years or more with active or convalescent COVID-19.

This clone was found a few times. This rearrangement joins TRBV2 to TRBJ1-2; 11 bases are shared with TRBD1. This CDR3 contains 12 residues. The trim removed 8 bases at V and 7 bases at J, leaving 3 bases unmatched. Germline CDR1 reads SNHLY; CDR2 reads FYNNEI. The CDR3 here is CASGQGAGGYTF. The DNA of the CDR3 is TGTGCCAGCGGACAGGGGGCGGGTGGCTACACCTTC.

The V gene is TRBV28, the J gene TRBJ2-1; 9 bases map to TRBD1. Germline trimming cut 6 bases from V and 4 bases from J; bases unmatched to any gene: 7. The CDR3 is 15 residues long. Germline V gene data show CDR1 as MDHEN and CDR2 as SYDVKM. CDR3 sequence: CASRPAGTGYNEQFF. The CDR3 bases are TGTGCCAGCAGACCAGCCGGGACAGGGTACAATGAGCAGTTCTTC.

With regard to this clone: This CDR3 is also generated by other DNA sequences in the sample. The chain joins TRBV18 to TRBJ1-3, with 7 bases identical to TRBD1. This CDR3 has 17 amino acids. Per germline, CDR1 KGHSH and CDR2 LQKENI. The ends lost 2 bases at V and 0 bases at J; junction bases unmatched: 7. For the CDR3, the DNA is TGTGCCAGCTCACCAGCAGGGGGTGCCAACTCTGGAAACACCATATATTTT. Translating it yields CASSPAGGANSGNTIYF.

This chain links TRBV7-2 with TRBJ2-3; TRBD2 matches at 12 bases. The CDR3 covers 18 residues. Germline values: CDR1 SGHTA, CDR2 FQGNSA. V lost 1 base and J lost 2; bases outside the gene matches: 7. The CDR3, as DNA: TGTGCCAGCAGCTTAGATCCTAGCGGGGGGGAGACCACAGATACGCAGTATTTT. It yields the protein CASSLDPSGGETTDTQYF.

The chain couples TRBV5-8 to TRBJ2-7, with D perhaps matching TRBD1 (5 bases). The CDR3 runs 15 residues. Germline-derived CDR1 and CDR2 are SGHTS and YDEGEE. Trimming pared 0 bases from V and 0 bases from J, leaving 10 bases between. The CDR3 DNA reads as TGTGCCAGCAGCTTGGTTGGGGCAGTCTCCTACGAGCAGTACTTC. Protein sequence: CASSLVGAVSYEQYF.

The V and J genes are TRBV19 and TRBJ1-5; possibly TRBD1 for D (6 bases). Germline CDR1 LNHDA, CDR2 SQIVND (reference sequence). The CDR3 extends over 16 amino acids. The V end lost 5 bases, the J end lost 0 bases, and 14 bases lay between the germline ends. The CDR3 reads CASSSGQFNSNQPQHF. DNA for the CDR3: TGTGCCAGTAGTTCAGGACAGTTTAATAGCAATCAGCCCCAGCATTTT.

The chain is built from TRBV7-9 and TRBJ1-1; TRBD1 matches 9 bases. CDR1 is SEHNR, CDR2 FQNEAQ, per germline (reference sequence). CDR3 size: 15 residues. With 5 bases clipped from V and 6 bases from J, the junction kept 10 bases outside the gene matches. For the CDR3, the DNA is TGTGCCAGCAGCCCGACAGGGGGGCGAGGCCCTGAAGCTTTCTTT. Translated: CASSPTGGRGPEAFF.

The chain has TRBV7-2 and TRBJ1-2; D not certain. Germline CDR1 SGHTA, CDR2 FQGNSA. Deletions cut 7 bases from V and 0 bases from J, with 15 bases between. The CDR3 loop spans 15 amino acids. The CDR3 reads CASTPGGGANYGYTF. In nucleotides, the CDR3 is TGTGCCAGCACCCCAGGCGGCGGGGCTAACTATGGCTACACCTTC.

The CDR3 bases are TGTGCCAGCAGCGTTGTCGGACACTATCAGCCCCAGCATTTT. Translation: CASSVVGHYQPQHF. J is TRBJ1-5 and V is TRBV7-2, with D possibly matching TRBD1 (5 bases). V shed 5 bases and J shed 5 bases, with 13 bases lying between them. Germline CDR1 is SGHTA and CDR2 is FQGNSA. The CDR3 consists of 14 residues.

V and J are TRBV7-2 and TRBJ2-5; 7 bases are shared with TRBD1. Germline CDR1 reads SGHTA; CDR2 reads FQGNSA. J gave up 5 bases and V 3 bases, and 6 bases lay outside the gene matches. The CDR3 is made up of 14 amino acids. In DNA, the CDR3 is TGTGCCAGCAGCTTGGGGACAGTGAGGGAGACCCAGTACTTC. It specifies CASSLGTVRETQYF.

This chain links TRBV30 with TRBJ2-2, with 7 positions matching TRBD1. The CDR3 has 14 amino acids. Losses at the gene ends were 0 bases for V and 5 bases for J; bases not matched to a gene: 3. Germline values: CDR1 GTSNPN, CDR2 SVGIG (reference sequence). CDR3 DNA: TGTGCCTGGAGTGTACCAGGGGGTACCGGGGAGCTGTTTTTT. It specifies CAWSVPGGTGELFF.

The CDR3 region is CASSPTGGTEAFF. CDR3 coding DNA: TGTGCCAGCAGCCCGACAGGGGGCACTGAAGCTTTCTTT. The J gene is TRBJ1-1, the V gene TRBV16, with 9 bases matching TRBD1. V dropped 4 bases and J dropped 4; count of bases not matched to a gene: 1. The length of the CDR3 is 13 residues. From germline, CDR1 is KGHSY and CDR2 FQNENV.

The V call is TRBV19, the J call TRBJ2-6; 8 positions match TRBD1. Germline V gene data show CDR1 as LNHDA and CDR2 as SQIVND (reference sequence). The CDR3 sequence is 20 residues long. Germline trimming cut 7 bases from V and 0 bases from J; bases unmatched to any gene: 17. CDR3 loop: CASTSALPGQAASGANVLTF. The DNA for the CDR3 is TGTGCCAGTACCTCCGCCCTGCCGGGACAGGCAGCCTCTGGGGCCAACGTCCTGACTTTC.

The table lists this clone with a few counts. The genes are TRBV12-3 or TRBV12-4 and TRBJ2-3; D might be TRBD2 (6 bases). Trimming pared 4 bases from V and 8 bases from J, leaving 13 bases between. CDR3 size: 13 residues. Written as DNA, the CDR3 is TGTGCCAGCAGTTCATCTGGACTAAGTACGCAGTATTTT. Its protein is CASSSSGLSTQYF.

The rearrangement joins TRBV29-1 to TRBJ1-1; 9 bases are a match to TRBD1. Germline loops: CDR1 SQVTM, CDR2 ANQGSEA. Germline trimming cut 6 bases from V and 4 bases from J; bases unmatched to any gene: 9. The length of the CDR3 is 14 residues. The CDR3 region is CSVAPGTGRTEAFF. The CDR3 DNA reads as TGCAGCGTAGCCCCCGGGACAGGGCGCACTGAAGCTTTCTTT.

V gene TRBV6-6 combines with J gene TRBJ2-7; the match to TRBD2 covers 10 bases. CDR1 MNHNY and CDR2 SVGAGI come from the germline V gene (reference sequence). The ends lost 4 bases at V and 2 bases at J; junction bases unmatched: 8. The CDR3 is 16 residues long. The CDR3 DNA is TGTGCCAGCAGTTTCTCGACTAGCGGGTCCCCCTACGAGCAGTACTTC. The encoded protein is CASSFSTSGSPYEQYF.

The rearrangement links TRBV9 to TRBJ1-6, with 9 bases fitting TRBD1. This CDR3 region has 15 residues. Germline CDR1 is SGDLS and CDR2 is YYNGEE. Trimming took 4 bases from V and 7 from J; bases not matched to a gene: 6. The CDR3 DNA sequence: TGTGCCAGCAGCCCGGGACAGGGTGAAAATTCACCCCTCCACTTT. Residues: CASSPGQGENSPLHF.